This T cell receptor (beta chain) emerged from a study of control samples from healthy donors and cancer patients. Sequenced by immunoSEQ multiplex PCR; TCRdb stores in-frame clones only, minus some. The repertoire includes roughly 370,000 clones, about 93% of them detected once, and around 6.4% sits in the top ten. CDR1 and CDR2 from the germline V gene are SGHTS and YDEGEE. The CDR3 length is 15 residues. V gave up 3 bases and J gave up 0 bases, with 12 bases separating them. The chain has TRBV5-8 and TRBJ1-2; D remains unclear. The source material was PBMCs. The origin of this receptor is a middle-aged man with head and neck cancer. The CDR3 DNA is TGTGCCAGCAGCTACGTCCTCGAACCTAACTATGGCTACACCTTC. It is translated as CASSYVLEPNYGYTF.